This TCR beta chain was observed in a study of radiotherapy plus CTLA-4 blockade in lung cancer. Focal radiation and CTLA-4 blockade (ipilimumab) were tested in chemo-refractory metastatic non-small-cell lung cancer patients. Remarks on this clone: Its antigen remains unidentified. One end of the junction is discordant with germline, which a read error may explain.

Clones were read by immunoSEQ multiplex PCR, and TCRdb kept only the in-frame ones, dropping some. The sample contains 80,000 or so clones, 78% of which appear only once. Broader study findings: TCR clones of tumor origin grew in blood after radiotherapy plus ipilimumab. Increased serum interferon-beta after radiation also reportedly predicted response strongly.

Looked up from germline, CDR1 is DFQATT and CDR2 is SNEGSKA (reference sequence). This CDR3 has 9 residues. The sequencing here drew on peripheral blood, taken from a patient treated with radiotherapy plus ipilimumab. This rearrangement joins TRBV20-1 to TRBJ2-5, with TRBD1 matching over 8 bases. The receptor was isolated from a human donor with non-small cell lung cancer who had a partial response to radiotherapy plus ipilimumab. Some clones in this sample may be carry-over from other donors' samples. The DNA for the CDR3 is TGCAGTGCTCGGACGGACAGGGACTTC. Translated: CSARTDRDF.